This T cell receptor (beta chain) was profiled in a study of OX40 agonist ivuxolimab in advanced cancers. Sequenced by immunoSEQ multiplex PCR; TCRdb stores in-frame clones only, minus some. The table lists about 55,000 clones, 77% of them singletons. The CDR3 consists of 15 residues. Germline V CDR1 and CDR2: SSHAT, FNYEAQ (reference sequence). V lost 2 bases to trimming and J lost 7 bases, with 15 bases between them. The chain couples TRBV7-7 to TRBJ2-1, with a possible D match to TRBD2 (6 bases). This clonotype was sampled from an adult with an advanced solid tumor such as melanoma, head and neck, liver or kidney cancer. The specimen was CD4+ or CD8+ T cells sorted from blood, collected in a trial of the OX40 agonist ivuxolimab. CDR3 bases: TGTGCCAGCAGCTTAACAACTAGCTTCCCTAATGAGCAGTTCTTC. It codes for CASSLTTSFPNEQFF.